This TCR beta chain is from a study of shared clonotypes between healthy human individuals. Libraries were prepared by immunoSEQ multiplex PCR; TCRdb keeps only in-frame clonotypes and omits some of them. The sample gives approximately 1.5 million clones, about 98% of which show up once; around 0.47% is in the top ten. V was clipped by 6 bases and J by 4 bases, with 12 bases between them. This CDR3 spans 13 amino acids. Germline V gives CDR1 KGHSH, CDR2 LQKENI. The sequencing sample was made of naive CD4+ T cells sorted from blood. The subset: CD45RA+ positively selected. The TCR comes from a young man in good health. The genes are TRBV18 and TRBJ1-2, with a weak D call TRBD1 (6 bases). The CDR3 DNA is TGTGCCAGCTCCTACAGGGAATTCTATGGCTACACCTTC. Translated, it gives CASSYREFYGYTF.